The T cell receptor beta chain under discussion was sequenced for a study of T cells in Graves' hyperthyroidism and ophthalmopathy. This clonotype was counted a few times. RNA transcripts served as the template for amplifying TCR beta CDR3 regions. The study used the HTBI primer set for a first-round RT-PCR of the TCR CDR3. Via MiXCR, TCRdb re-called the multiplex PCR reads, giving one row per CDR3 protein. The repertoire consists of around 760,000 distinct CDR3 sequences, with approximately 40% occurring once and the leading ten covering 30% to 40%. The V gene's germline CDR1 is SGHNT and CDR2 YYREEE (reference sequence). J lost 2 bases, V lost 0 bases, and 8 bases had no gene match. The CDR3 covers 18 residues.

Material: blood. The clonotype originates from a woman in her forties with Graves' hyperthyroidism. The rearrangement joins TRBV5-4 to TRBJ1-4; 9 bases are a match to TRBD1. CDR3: CASSLDRGLRSTNEKLFF. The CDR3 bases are TGTGCCAGCAGCTTGGACAGGGGGCTGAGGTCGACTAATGAAAAACTGTTTTTT. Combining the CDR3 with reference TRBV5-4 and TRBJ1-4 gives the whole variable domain ETGVTQSPTHLIKTRGQQVTLRCSSQSGHNTVSWYQQALGQGPQFIFQYYREEENGRGNFPPRFSGLQFPNYSSELNVNALELDDSALYLCASSLDRGLRSTNEKLFFGSGTQLSVL.